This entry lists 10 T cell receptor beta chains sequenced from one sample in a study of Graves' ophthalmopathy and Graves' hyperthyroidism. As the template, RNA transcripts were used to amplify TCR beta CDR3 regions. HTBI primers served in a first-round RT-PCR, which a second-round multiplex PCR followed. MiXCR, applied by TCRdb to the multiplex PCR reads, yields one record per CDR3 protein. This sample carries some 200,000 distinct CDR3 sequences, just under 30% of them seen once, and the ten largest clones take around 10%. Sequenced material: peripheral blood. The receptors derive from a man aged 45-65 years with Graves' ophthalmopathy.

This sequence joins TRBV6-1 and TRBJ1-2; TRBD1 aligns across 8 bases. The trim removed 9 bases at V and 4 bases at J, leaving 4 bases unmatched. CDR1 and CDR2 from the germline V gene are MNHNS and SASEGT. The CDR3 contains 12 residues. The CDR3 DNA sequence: TGTGCCAGTAAGGACAGGGCCTATGGCTACACCTTC. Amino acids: CASKDRAYGYTF.

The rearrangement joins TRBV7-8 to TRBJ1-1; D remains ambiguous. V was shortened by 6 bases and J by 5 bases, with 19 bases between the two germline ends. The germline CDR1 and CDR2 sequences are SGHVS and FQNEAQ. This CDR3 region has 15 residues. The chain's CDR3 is CASSFLGALGTEAFF. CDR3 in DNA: TGTGCCAGCAGTTTCTTGGGAGCCCTGGGGACTGAAGCTTTCTTT. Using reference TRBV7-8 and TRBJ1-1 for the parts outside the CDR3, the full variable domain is GAGVSQSPRYKVAKRGQDVALRCDPISGHVSLFWYQQALGQGPEFLTYFQNEAQLDKSGLPSDRFFAERPEGSVSTLKIQRTQQEDSAVYLCASSFLGALGTEAFFGQGTRLTVV.

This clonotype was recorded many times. CDR3: CASSETRGPFNIQYF. The DNA for the CDR3 is TGTGCCAGCAGTGAAACCAGGGGGCCATTTAACATTCAGTACTTC. The chain has TRBV2 and TRBJ2-4; 8 bases match TRBD1. Germline-derived CDR1 and CDR2 are SNHLY and FYNNEI. V was pared by 2 bases and J by 7 bases, with 7 bases of the junction left unmatched. The CDR3 sequence is 15 residues long.

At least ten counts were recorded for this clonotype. The CDR3 spells CSVELLAVEGYEQYF. The CDR3, as DNA: TGCAGCGTTGAACTCCTAGCGGTAGAGGGATACGAGCAGTACTTC. V and J are TRBV29-1 and TRBJ2-7, with 7 bases that match TRBD2. In germline, CDR1 is SQVTM, CDR2 ANQGSEA. The CDR3 covers 15 residues. Losses at the gene ends were 2 bases for V and 4 bases for J; bases not matched to a gene: 11.

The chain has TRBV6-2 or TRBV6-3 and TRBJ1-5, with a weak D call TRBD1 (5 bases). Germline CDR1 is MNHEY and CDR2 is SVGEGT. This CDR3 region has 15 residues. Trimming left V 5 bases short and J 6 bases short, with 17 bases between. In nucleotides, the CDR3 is TGTGCCAGCAGTACTGACCCGACAGAATTTCAGCCCCAGCATTTT. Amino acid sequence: CASSTDPTEFQPQHF.

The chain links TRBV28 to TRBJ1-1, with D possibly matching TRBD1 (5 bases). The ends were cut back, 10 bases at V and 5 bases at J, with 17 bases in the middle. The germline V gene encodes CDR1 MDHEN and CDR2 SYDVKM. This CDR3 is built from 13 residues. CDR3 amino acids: CAITGPQGTEAFF. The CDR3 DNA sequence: TGTGCCATCACGGGTCCCCAGGGAACTGAAGCTTTCTTT.

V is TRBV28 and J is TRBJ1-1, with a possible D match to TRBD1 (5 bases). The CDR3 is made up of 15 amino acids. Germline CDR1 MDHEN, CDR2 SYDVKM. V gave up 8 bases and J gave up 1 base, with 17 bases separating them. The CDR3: CASSLGGVRNTEAFF. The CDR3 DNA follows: TGTGCCAGCTCCCTGGGAGGGGTAAGGAACACTGAAGCTTTCTTT.

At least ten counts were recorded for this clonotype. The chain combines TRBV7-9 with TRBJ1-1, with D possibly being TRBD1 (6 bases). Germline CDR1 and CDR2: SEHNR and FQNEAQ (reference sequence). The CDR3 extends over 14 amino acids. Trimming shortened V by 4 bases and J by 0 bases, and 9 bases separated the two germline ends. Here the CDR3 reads CASSYGQMNTEAFF. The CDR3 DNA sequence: TGTGCCAGCAGCTACGGACAGATGAACACTGAAGCTTTCTTT. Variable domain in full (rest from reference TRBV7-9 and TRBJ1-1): DTGVSQNPRHKITKRGQNVTFRCDPISEHNRLYWYRQTLGQGPEFLTYFQNEAQLEKSRLLSDRFSAERPKGSFSTLEIQRTEQGDSAMYLCASSYGQMNTEAFFGQGTRLTVV.

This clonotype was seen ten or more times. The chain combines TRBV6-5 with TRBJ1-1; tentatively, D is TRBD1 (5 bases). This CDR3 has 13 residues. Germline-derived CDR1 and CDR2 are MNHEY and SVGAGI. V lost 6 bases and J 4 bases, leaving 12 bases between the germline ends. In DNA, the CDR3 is TGTGCCAGCAGGCAATGGGGGTCCACTGAAGCTTTCTTT. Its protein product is CASRQWGSTEAFF.

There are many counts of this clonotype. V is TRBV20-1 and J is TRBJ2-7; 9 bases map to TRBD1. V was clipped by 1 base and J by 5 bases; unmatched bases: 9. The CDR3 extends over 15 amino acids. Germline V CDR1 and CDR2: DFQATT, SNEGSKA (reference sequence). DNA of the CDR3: TGCAGTGCTAGAGCCATGGGGACAGGGTCAGACGAGCAGTACTTC. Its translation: CSARAMGTGSDEQYF.